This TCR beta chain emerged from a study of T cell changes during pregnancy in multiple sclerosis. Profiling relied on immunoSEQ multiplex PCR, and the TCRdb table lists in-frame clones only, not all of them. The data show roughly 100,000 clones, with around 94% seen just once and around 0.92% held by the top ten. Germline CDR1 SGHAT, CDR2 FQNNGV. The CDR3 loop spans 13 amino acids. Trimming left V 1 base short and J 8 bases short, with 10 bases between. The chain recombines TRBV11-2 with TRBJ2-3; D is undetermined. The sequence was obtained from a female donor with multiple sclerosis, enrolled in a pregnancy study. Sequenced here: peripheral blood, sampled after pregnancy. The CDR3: CASSLVGQRTQYF. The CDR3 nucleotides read TGTGCCAGCAGCTTAGTCGGTCAGCGTACGCAGTATTTT.